This T cell receptor beta chain was retrieved from a study of T-cell reconstitution after alpha-beta-depleted transplantation in children. Study conclusions and caveats: Several patients had high TCRbeta diversity at day 60; it came from surviving recipient T cells and thymic progenitors. Fresh T-cell production supplied most of the T-cell counts and diversity seen one year after transplant. Alpha-beta T cells about two months after transplant reportedly derived from several hundred expanded graft clones.

During its preparation, the TCRbeta library received unique molecular identifiers. Using its own MiXCR run on the PCR reads, TCRdb lists one record per CDR3 protein. The sample lists about 900,000 distinct CDR3 sequences, around 30% occurring once. The CDR3 sequence is 13 residues long. Germline values: CDR1 SGHKS, CDR2 YYEKEE (reference sequence). Trimming removed 4 bases at V and 1 base at J, with 3 bases between. In regard to this clonotype: Its antigen is still unknown. This likely comes from a read error, as the CDR3 has no conserved phenylalanine or tryptophan at its end.

This TCR was recovered from a boy under two years old who had a stem cell transplant for SCID, so the T cells may come from the graft donor. The sample was PBMCs, mostly from graft donor cells, taken 360 days after TCRalphabeta/CD19-depleted stem cell transplant. The V and J genes are TRBV5-5 and TRBJ2-6; D call uncertain. As DNA, the CDR3 is TGTGCCAGCAGCCTATCTGGGGCCAACGTCCTGACTGTC. It encodes CASSLSGANVLTV.